Presented here are 26 T cell receptor beta chains from one specimen sequenced in a study of shared clonotypes between healthy human individuals. Assay: immunoSEQ multiplex PCR; the TCRdb copy retains only in-frame clones and omits some. The sample lists 2 million to 2.5 million clones, about 90% seen once, with 0.3% to 0.45% in the top ten. The sequencing sample was made of naive CD4+ T cells from PBMCs. Described subset: CD45RA+ positively selected. The origin of the receptors is a man in his late teens or twenties in good health. Some clones in this sample may be carry-over from other donors' samples.

This chain's CDR3 is CASSPGTVGIYGYTF. The CDR3 DNA follows: TGTGCCAGCAGTCCTGGGACCGTTGGGATCTATGGCTACACCTTC. The chain uses TRBV6-5 and TRBJ1-2; D perhaps matches TRBD1 (5 bases). The CDR3 has 15 residues. Per the germline V gene, CDR1 is MNHEY and CDR2 is SVGAGI. Trimming removed 5 bases at V and 4 bases at J, with 17 bases between.

This sequence joins TRBV2 and TRBJ1-2; TRBD1 might be the D (5 bases). This CDR3 region has 13 residues. Germline CDR1 reads SNHLY; CDR2 reads FYNNEI. V was cut by 7 bases and J by 0 bases, with 9 bases left in between. The CDR3 loop reads CASKEDTNYGYTF. The CDR3 DNA sequence: TGTGCCAGCAAGGAGGACACTAACTATGGCTACACCTTC.

This clone was counted only a few times. The chain employs TRBV2 and TRBJ2-1; TRBD2 agrees at 7 bases. This CDR3 region has 13 residues. V was pared by 9 bases and J by 7 bases, with 9 bases of the junction left unmatched. CDR1 and CDR2 (germline): SNHLY, FYNNEI. This CDR3 reads CASASGKGNEQFF. CDR3 nucleotide sequence: TGTGCCAGTGCTAGCGGAAAAGGGAATGAGCAGTTCTTC.

The genes are TRBV2 and TRBJ2-5; 10 bases line up with TRBD1. Germline assignment: CDR1 SNHLY and CDR2 FYNNEI. J lost 3 bases, V lost 6 bases, and 4 bases had no gene match. The CDR3 consists of 14 residues. CDR3 DNA sequence: TGTGCCAGCAGACGGACAGGGGGAGAAGAGACCCAGTACTTC. It codes for CASRRTGGEETQYF.

This clone was seen just once. The rearrangement uses TRBV7-2 and TRBJ2-7; a weak D match, TRBD1 (6 bases). The germline V and J ends were trimmed by 5 bases and 7 bases, with 18 bases remaining between them. CDR3 size: 14 residues. Germline CDR1 is SGHTA and CDR2 is FQGNSA. CDR3 nucleotide sequence: TGTGCCAGCAGCACACGGACAGCGGAAGTGGAGCAGTACTTC. Protein product: CASSTRTAEVEQYF.

The chain couples TRBV7-9 to TRBJ1-2; TRBD1 agrees at 9 bases. In germline, CDR1 is SEHNR, CDR2 FQNEAQ (reference sequence). This CDR3 is built from 16 residues. Trimming removed 1 base from V and 5 bases from J; junction bases left unmatched: 8. The DNA of the CDR3 is TGTGCCAGCAGCTTAGGAGGACAGGGGAGGGTTTATGGCTACACCTTC. Amino acids: CASSLGGQGRVYGYTF.

The rearrangement links TRBV2 to TRBJ1-5; 9 bases are shared with TRBD1. This CDR3 is 14 amino acids long. The junction had 5 bases not matched to a gene; V was cut back by 6 bases and J by 5 bases. Germline-derived CDR1 and CDR2 are SNHLY and FYNNEI. The CDR3 DNA is TGTGCCAGCAGGCAAAGGACAGGGGATCAGCCCCAGCATTTT. This encodes CASRQRTGDQPQHF.

The rearrangement joins TRBV21-1 to TRBJ1-4; no DNA check was done on the table's D call, TRBD1. TRBV21-1 is a recognized pseudogene. The CDR3 contains 16 residues. The CDR3 DNA reads as TGTGCCAGCAGCAACCGACAGACAGCAACTAATGAAAAACTGTTTTTT. This encodes CASSNRQTATNEKLFF.

The V and J genes are TRBV28 and TRBJ1-2; 9 bases agree with TRBD1. The CDR3 has 15 amino acids. J lost 1 base, V lost 6 bases, and 6 bases had no gene match. The germline V gene encodes CDR1 MDHEN and CDR2 SYDVKM. The CDR3 spells CASSSQGAVNYGYTF. The CDR3 coding sequence is TGTGCCAGCAGCTCACAGGGGGCAGTTAACTATGGCTACACCTTC.

The chain uses TRBV7-3 and TRBJ2-7; TRBD1 might be the D (5 bases). CDR1 and CDR2 (germline): SGHTA, FQGTGA. The CDR3 consists of 16 residues. V lost 0 bases to trimming and J lost 1 base, with 13 bases between them. In DNA, the CDR3 is TGTGCCAGCAGCTTAACCCCGGTTGGGGCTTCCTACGAGCAGTACTTC. It specifies CASSLTPVGASYEQYF. Supplemented by reference TRBV7-3 and TRBJ2-7, the full variable domain reads GAGVSQTPSNKVTEKGKYVELRCDPISGHTALYWYRQSLGQGPEFLIYFQGTGAADDSGLPNDRFFAVRPEGSVSTLKIQRTERGDSAVYLCASSLTPVGASYEQYFGPGTRLTVT.

This chain connects TRBV2 to TRBJ2-1; the D call may be TRBD1 or TRBD2 (5 bases each). Germline V lookup: CDR1 SNHLY, CDR2 FYNNEI. Trimming left V 7 bases short and J 9 bases short, with 19 bases between. This CDR3 contains 14 residues. CDR3 DNA sequence: TGTGCCAGCACCCGAGGGGTTCCTCGGGGTGAGCAGTTCTTC. This encodes CASTRGVPRGEQFF.

CDR3 in amino acids: CASSHGLAGVHEQFF. The CDR3 DNA reads as TGTGCCAGCAGTCACGGACTAGCGGGAGTACATGAGCAGTTCTTC. V and J are TRBV27 and TRBJ2-1; 13 nucleotides match TRBD2. This CDR3 is 15 amino acids long. Germline CDR1 reads MNHEY; CDR2 reads SMNVEV (reference sequence). V lost 5 bases to trimming and J lost 8 bases; unmatched junction nucleotides: 6.

The V and J genes are TRBV5-1 and TRBJ2-7; 7 bases are shared with TRBD1. V was pared by 5 bases and J by 3 bases, with 8 bases of the junction left unmatched. In germline, CDR1 is SGHRS, CDR2 YFSETQ. The CDR3 is 14 amino acids. CDR3 in DNA: TGCGCCAGCAGTTTGCCGGGACAGATCTACGAGCAGTACTTC. Amino acid sequence: CASSLPGQIYEQYF.

In regard to this clone: This specimen includes other DNA sequences encoding the same CDR3. The genes are TRBV18 and TRBJ2-1, with 7 bases identical to TRBD2. From germline, CDR1 is KGHSH and CDR2 LQKENI. This CDR3 region has 16 residues. Losses at the gene ends were 3 bases for V and 0 bases for J; bases not matched to a gene: 5. CDR3 amino acids: CASSPLAGRSYNEQFF. CDR3 in DNA: TGTGCCAGCTCACCGTTAGCGGGCCGCTCCTACAATGAGCAGTTCTTC.

This sequence joins TRBV16 and TRBJ1-5, with 9 bases that match TRBD1. Germline V lookup: CDR1 KGHSY, CDR2 FQNENV. The CDR3 length is 15 residues. Trimming cost V 4 bases and J 0 bases; bases outside gene matches: 1. CDR3 protein: CASSRQGDSNQPQHF. The CDR3 bases are TGTGCCAGCAGCCGACAGGGGGATAGCAATCAGCCCCAGCATTTT.

The chain employs TRBV2 and TRBJ2-5; 8 bases align to TRBD2. Germline values: CDR1 SNHLY, CDR2 FYNNEI. This CDR3 comprises 15 residues. Trimming cost V 5 bases and J 4 bases; bases outside gene matches: 9. In nucleotides, the CDR3 is TGTGCCAGCAGTCTAGAAGCGGGGGCGCGAGAGACCCAGTACTTC. This sequence encodes CASSLEAGARETQYF.

The rearrangement uses TRBV27 and TRBJ1-1, with TRBD1 identical over 7 bases. Per the germline V gene, CDR1 is MNHEY and CDR2 is SMNVEV (reference sequence). The junction had 6 bases not matched to a gene; V was cut back by 2 bases and J by 0 bases. The CDR3 length is 16 residues. The DNA of the CDR3 is TGTGCCAGCAGTTTAAACCGGGACAGAGTGAACACTGAAGCTTTCTTT. Translating it yields CASSLNRDRVNTEAFF.

The CDR3 reads CASSLDGAPGNTIYF. The DNA for the CDR3 is TGCGCCAGCAGCTTGGACGGGGCGCCCGGAAACACCATATATTTT. The chain employs TRBV5-1 and TRBJ1-3, with D possibly matching TRBD1 (5 bases). V dropped 0 bases and J dropped 4 bases, with 11 bases sitting between them. This CDR3 is built from 15 residues. Germline values: CDR1 SGHRS, CDR2 YFSETQ.

This clone was seen only once. The genes are TRBV6-6 and TRBJ2-3; TRBD1 agrees at 9 bases. The CDR3 extends over 16 amino acids. V lost 0 bases to trimming and J lost 4 bases; unmatched junction nucleotides: 5. Germline V gene lookup returns CDR1 MNHNY and CDR2 SVGAGI (reference sequence). This CDR3 is CASSYSGTGSSDTQYF. The CDR3 DNA is TGTGCCAGCAGTTACTCAGGGACAGGGAGTTCAGATACGCAGTATTTT.

The CDR3 DNA reads as TGTGCCAGCAGTTCAATTCAGGGACTGACCTACAATGAGCAGTTCTTC. It is translated as CASSSIQGLTYNEQFF. The V gene is TRBV28, the J gene TRBJ2-1, with D possibly TRBD2 on 6 matching bases. This CDR3 is built from 16 residues. Germline V gene sequence: CDR1 MDHEN, CDR2 SYDVKM. With 4 bases removed from V and 2 bases from J, the gap between germline ends came to 15 bases.

The chain uses TRBV5-1 and TRBJ2-3, with TRBD2 matching over 10 bases. V lost 4 bases, J lost 2 bases, and 7 bases stayed unmatched. There are 16 residues in the CDR3. Germline V lookup: CDR1 SGHRS, CDR2 YFSETQ. The chain's CDR3 is CASSPAGGGPTDTQYF. The CDR3 DNA is TGCGCCAGCAGCCCAGCGGGAGGGGGCCCCACAGATACGCAGTATTTT.

This clone was recorded once. V and J are TRBV2 and TRBJ2-2, with 7 bases fitting TRBD2. This CDR3 contains 13 residues. The trim removed 6 bases at V and 4 bases at J, leaving 2 bases unmatched. CDR1 and CDR2 from the germline V gene are SNHLY and FYNNEI. DNA for the CDR3: TGTGCCAGCAGCGGGGAGGGCACCGGGGAGCTGTTTTTT. Translating gives CASSGEGTGELFF. Full variable domain (missing parts from reference TRBV2 and TRBJ2-2): EPEVTQTPSHQVTQMGQEVILRCVPISNHLYFYWYRQILGQKVEFLVSFYNNEISEKSEIFDDQFSVERPDGSNFTLKIRSTKLEDSAMYFCASSGEGTGELFFGEGSRLTVL.

The V gene is TRBV28, the J gene TRBJ2-7; D ambiguous. Trimming took off 8 bases at V and 6 bases at J, with 23 bases between the two ends. Germline CDR1 MDHEN, CDR2 SYDVKM. The CDR3 runs 15 residues. The CDR3 DNA follows: TGTGCCAGCTGTGCGTCGTCGTGGTGGAGAAGCGAGCAGTACTTC. Its translation is CASCASSWWRSEQYF.

This clone is a singleton in its sample. CDR3 in amino acids: CAISPGRNEKLFF. The CDR3, as DNA: TGTGCCATCAGTCCCGGCCGTAATGAAAAACTGTTTTTT. This chain connects TRBV10-3 to TRBJ1-4, with D hard to call. The CDR3 spans 13 residues. CDR1 is ENHRY and CDR2 is SYGVKD in the germline V gene. V lost 5 bases to trimming and J lost 4 bases, with 8 bases between them.

The genes are TRBV27 and TRBJ2-5; 7 positions agree with TRBD2. The V gene end was trimmed by 7 bases and the J gene end by 5 bases; junction bases not matched to a gene: 13. The CDR3 totals 15 residues. CDR1 is MNHEY, CDR2 SMNVEV, per germline (reference sequence). CDR3 amino acids: CASKGGRRIGETQYF. Written as DNA, the CDR3 is TGTGCCAGCAAGGGCGGGAGAAGAATCGGGGAGACCCAGTACTTC.

The rearrangement joins TRBV28 to TRBJ2-7; weak D call: TRBD2 (5 bases). The V and J ends lost 5 bases and 4 bases respectively, with 12 bases between them. This CDR3 has 13 amino acids. Germline V gives CDR1 MDHEN, CDR2 SYDVKM. The CDR3 region has the DNA TGTGCCAGCAGTCGGACGGGGATATACGAGCAGTACTTC. This sequence encodes CASSRTGIYEQYF. Full variable domain (rest looked up from reference TRBV28 and TRBJ2-7): DVKVTQSSRYLVKRTGEKVFLECVQDMDHENMFWYRQDPGLGLRLIYFSYDVKMKEKGDIPEGYSVSREKKERFSLILESASTNQTSMYLCASSRTGIYEQYFGPGTRLTVT.